Below are 21 T cell receptor beta chains sequenced from a single sample in a study of response to subunit inactivated influenza vaccine. TCRdb analysed the RT-PCR reads with MiXCR anew, one entry per CDR3 protein. The sample consists of about 520,000 distinct CDR3 sequences, 25% of them appearing once. The material sequenced was CD4+ T cells sorted from PBMCs, taken about 5 days after vaccination. These receptors were collected from a man aged 45-65 years who received an inactivated influenza vaccine.

The chain employs TRBV29-1 and TRBJ1-4; D is unclear. With 5 bases removed from V and 8 bases from J, the gap between germline ends came to 9 bases. Germline V gives CDR1 SQVTM, CDR2 ANQGSEA. The CDR3 sequence is 11 residues long. CDR3 protein: CSVRTREKLFF. CDR3 nucleotide sequence: TGCAGCGTTCGGACTCGGGAAAAACTGTTTTTT.

The V call is TRBV7-8, the J call TRBJ1-5, with 9 positions matching TRBD1. The germline V gene has CDR1 SGHVS and CDR2 FQNEAQ. The ends lost 5 bases at V and 4 bases at J; junction bases unmatched: 3. The CDR3 has 14 residues. CDR3 sequence: CASSGGTGNQPQHF. CDR3 DNA sequence: TGTGCCAGCAGCGGTGGGACAGGGAATCAGCCCCAGCATTTT.

The chain uses TRBV21-1 and TRBJ2-1; no DNA check was done on the table's D call, TRBD2. TRBV21-1 is assigned pseudogene status. The CDR3 is made up of 17 amino acids. CDR3 nucleotide sequence: TGTGCCAGCAGCCAAAAGGGGAGGGGCCGACCCTACAATGAGCAGTTCTTC. Its protein product is CASSQKGRGRPYNEQFF.

This clonotype showed up just a few times. The V and J genes are TRBV12-3 or TRBV12-4 and TRBJ2-2, with TRBD2 matching over 7 bases. This CDR3 region has 14 residues. Unmatched junction bases numbered 6, after V lost 5 bases and J lost 6 bases. The CDR3 loop reads CASSRIRGAGELFF. CDR3 nucleotides: TGTGCCAGCAGTCGCATACGGGGGGCCGGGGAGCTGTTTTTT.

This clonotype was counted only a few times. V and J are TRBV5-1 and TRBJ2-2; tentatively, D is TRBD2 (6 bases). The V gene lost 5 bases and the J gene lost 0 bases, with 14 bases spanning the gap. The CDR3 runs to 16 residues. Germline CDR1 and CDR2: SGHRS and YFSETQ. CDR3 sequence: CASRMGGTANTGELFF. For the CDR3, the DNA is TGCGCCAGCAGAATGGGGGGAACAGCGAACACCGGGGAGCTGTTTTTT.

This chain links TRBV28 with TRBJ2-5, with D hard to call. The V gene lost 5 bases and the J gene lost 4 bases, with 14 bases spanning the gap. Germline CDR1 is MDHEN and CDR2 is SYDVKM. The CDR3 has 14 amino acids. CDR3 sequence: CASSLRPGLETQYF. CDR3 DNA: TGTGCCAGCAGTCTCCGACCCGGGTTAGAGACCCAGTACTTC.

This clonotype was counted between two and nine times. The rearrangement links TRBV7-2 to TRBJ2-5, with 7 bases fitting TRBD1. V trimming: 1 base; J trimming: 3 bases; junction bases outside the gene matches: 5. The germline CDR1 and CDR2 sequences are SGHTA and FQGNSA. The CDR3 consists of 15 residues. CDR3 in amino acids: CASSLVGTAKETQYF. CDR3 DNA: TGTGCCAGCAGCTTAGTAGGGACAGCAAAAGAGACCCAGTACTTC.

The genes are TRBV29-1 and TRBJ1-1, with D possibly being TRBD1 (6 bases). Trimming pared 6 bases from V and 1 base from J, leaving 9 bases between. Germline V gives CDR1 SQVTM, CDR2 ANQGSEA. This CDR3 has 12 amino acids. The DNA for the CDR3 is TGCAGCGTCGTGACAGGGAACACTGAAGCTTTCTTT. It codes for CSVVTGNTEAFF.

This clonotype was seen a handful of times. The chain combines TRBV7-9 with TRBJ1-1, with D unclear. The V gene's germline CDR1 is SEHNR and CDR2 FQNEAQ (reference sequence). The CDR3 loop spans 13 amino acids. V lost 7 bases, J lost 3 bases, and 12 bases lay in between. CDR3 amino acids: CASTKGRDTEAFF. The DNA for the CDR3 is TGTGCCAGCACCAAGGGAAGGGACACTGAAGCTTTCTTT.

This clonotype has at least ten counts. The rearrangement links TRBV7-9 to TRBJ2-7; possibly TRBD1 for D (5 bases). Trimming pared 4 bases from V and 3 bases from J, leaving 16 bases between. Germline V lookup: CDR1 SEHNR, CDR2 FQNEAQ (reference sequence). There are 15 residues in the CDR3. For the CDR3, the DNA is TGTGCCAGCAGCTCCTGGGGCCAGTTCCTCTACGAGCAGTACTTC. Its translation: CASSSWGQFLYEQYF.

The J gene is TRBJ1-1, the V gene TRBV5-1; D unclear. This CDR3 has 12 residues. Germline V gene lookup returns CDR1 SGHRS and CDR2 YFSETQ. V was clipped by 3 bases and J by 5 bases, with 8 bases between them. CDR3 DNA: TGCGCCAGCAGCTGGTCGGGGACTGAAGCTTTCTTT. Amino acids: CASSWSGTEAFF.

This chain uses TRBV20-1 with TRBJ2-1; D remains ambiguous. CDR1 and CDR2 from the germline V gene are DFQATT and SNEGSKA (reference sequence). The CDR3 runs to 13 residues. Between the trimmed V and J ends, which lost 6 bases and 3 bases, there was a span of 12 bases. In DNA form, the CDR3 reads TGCAGTGCCCCCGTGACCGGCTACAATGAGCAGTTCTTC. This sequence encodes CSAPVTGYNEQFF.

Written as DNA, the CDR3 is TGCAGCGCCCAAGGGGCTAGCGGGAGAGTCGATGAGCAGTTCTTC. Its translation is CSAQGASGRVDEQFF. This rearrangement joins TRBV29-1 to TRBJ2-1; TRBD2 aligns across 10 bases. CDR1 and CDR2 (germline): SQVTM, ANQGSEA. The CDR3 is made up of 15 amino acids. J lost 8 bases, V lost 7 bases, and 14 bases had no gene match.

The rearrangement joins TRBV20-1 to TRBJ2-1; 8 bases agree with TRBD2. Per the germline V gene, CDR1 is DFQATT and CDR2 is SNEGSKA (reference sequence). This CDR3 has 14 residues. The V gene end was trimmed by 4 bases and the J gene end by 7 bases; junction bases not matched to a gene: 9. CDR3 sequence reads: CSATETSGGNEQFF. CDR3 sequence (DNA): TGCAGTGCTACAGAAACTAGCGGTGGTAATGAGCAGTTCTTC.

The chain carries TRBV20-1 and TRBJ2-7; D not resolved. This CDR3 has 13 residues. Germline lookup yields CDR1 DFQATT and CDR2 SNEGSKA (reference sequence). The germline V and J ends were trimmed by 3 bases and 4 bases, with 13 bases remaining between them. For the CDR3, the DNA is TGCAGTGCTAGCTCTGGGGTGAAATACGAGCAGTACTTC. Protein product: CSASSGVKYEQYF.

This clonotype has just a few counts. The chain couples TRBV7-8 to TRBJ2-6; D call uncertain. Germline CDR1 and CDR2: SGHVS and FQNEAQ. V shed 6 bases and J shed 0 bases, with 18 bases lying between them. The CDR3 is made up of 18 amino acids. The CDR3 DNA reads as TGTGCCAGCAGGCTAGGGTTTAGAAACACCTCTGGGGCCAACGTCCTGACTTTC. Translating gives CASRLGFRNTSGANVLTF.

Many counts were recorded for this clonotype. This chain connects TRBV9 to TRBJ2-1; 9 bases are a match to TRBD2. From germline, CDR1 is SGDLS and CDR2 YYNGEE. This CDR3 region has 16 residues. J gave up 8 bases and V 0 bases, and 9 bases lay outside the gene matches. Here the CDR3 reads CASSVGSPLAGYEQFF. The CDR3 DNA reads as TGTGCCAGCAGCGTAGGCTCTCCGCTAGCGGGATATGAGCAGTTCTTC. Filled out from reference TRBV9 and TRBJ2-1, the complete variable domain reads DSGVTQTPKHLITATGQRVTLRCSPRSGDLSVYWYQQSLDQGLQFLIQYYNGEERAKGNILERFSAQQFPDLHSELNLSSLELGDSALYFCASSVGSPLAGYEQFFGPGTRLTVL.

The rearrangement uses TRBV6-2 or TRBV6-3 and TRBJ2-2; unclear D gene. Deletions cut 3 bases from V and 4 bases from J, with 12 bases between. CDR1 is MNHEY, CDR2 SVGEGT, per germline. This CDR3 has 15 residues. In DNA, the CDR3 is TGTGCCAGCAGTTATGTGGAATCGGGCACCGGGGAGCTGTTTTTT. Translation gives CASSYVESGTGELFF.

The genes are TRBV20-1 and TRBJ1-5, with D unresolved. Germline loops: CDR1 DFQATT, CDR2 SNEGSKA (reference sequence). CDR3 length equals 15 residues. The V gene lost 0 bases and the J gene lost 2 bases, with 11 bases spanning the gap. The CDR3 reads CSARETGAGNQPQHF. CDR3 in DNA: TGCAGTGCTAGAGAAACGGGCGCAGGCAATCAGCCCCAGCATTTT.

This clonotype has a count of ten or more. This rearrangement joins TRBV29-1 to TRBJ2-7, with 8 bases matching TRBD1. With 4 bases clipped from V and 6 bases from J, the junction kept 5 bases outside the gene matches. This CDR3 is built from 12 residues. Germline V gene data show CDR1 as SQVTM and CDR2 as ANQGSEA. The CDR3: CSVADRVAEQYF. The CDR3 coding sequence is TGCAGCGTTGCGGACAGGGTAGCCGAGCAGTACTTC.

V usage is TRBV21-1 and J usage is TRBJ2-7; TRBD1 reflects the table's D call only, with no check against the DNA. TRBV21-1 is assigned pseudogene status. The CDR3 runs to 14 residues. The CDR3 protein is CASSKGHNSYEQYF. CDR3 bases: TGTGCCAGCAGCAAGGGACACAACTCCTACGAGCAGTACTTC.